The 30 T cell receptor beta chains in this list originate from one sample, sequenced in a study of blood T cell repertoires in COVID-19. Sequencing used immunoSEQ multiplex PCR; TCRdb keeps in-frame clones, though not all of them. This sample has fewer than 15,000 clones; approximately 91% occur once, and the top ten carry less than 25%. Sequencing was carried out using peripheral blood. The receptors stem from a woman aged 60-75 years with active COVID-19.

This chain uses TRBV28 with TRBJ2-6; 7 positions agree with TRBD2. The CDR3 covers 17 residues. Germline assignment: CDR1 MDHEN and CDR2 SYDVKM. Unmatched junction bases numbered 9, after V lost 5 bases and J lost 2 bases. The CDR3 nucleotides are TGTGCCAGCAGTCCCCAACGGCTAGCGGCTGGGGCCAACGTCCTGACTTTC. Translation: CASSPQRLAAGANVLTF.

The V call is TRBV7-3, the J call TRBJ2-2; TRBD2 is a possible D gene (6 bases). Between the trimmed V and J ends, which lost 5 bases and 0 bases, there was a span of 10 bases. Germline V lookup: CDR1 SGHTA, CDR2 FQGTGA. This CDR3 region has 15 residues. CDR3 sequence (DNA): TGTGCCAGCAGCACCGGGGGAGCGAACACCGGGGAGCTGTTTTTT. The encoded protein is CASSTGGANTGELFF.

In nucleotides, the CDR3 is TGTGCCAGTAGTATCCAACTGGCAGGGATAAATTCACCCCTCCACTTT. Encoded protein: CASSIQLAGINSPLHF. This sequence joins TRBV19 and TRBJ1-6, with D perhaps matching TRBD1 (5 bases). Germline CDR1 and CDR2: LNHDA and SQIVND (reference sequence). The CDR3 is made up of 16 amino acids. V was clipped by 3 bases and J by 7 bases, with 16 bases between them.

This sequence joins TRBV12-5 and TRBJ2-5; D gene uncertain. V shed 5 bases and J shed 5 bases, with 12 bases lying between them. Germline loops: CDR1 LGHNT, CDR2 FRNRAP. This CDR3 is built from 13 residues. The CDR3 loop is CASGADLAETQYF. CDR3 nucleotide sequence: TGTGCTAGTGGTGCTGACTTGGCTGAGACCCAGTACTTC.

This chain uses TRBV19 with TRBJ1-5, with a possible D match to TRBD1 (5 bases). The CDR3 runs 14 residues. Trimming took off 5 bases at V and 0 bases at J, with 8 bases between the two ends. Germline lookup yields CDR1 LNHDA and CDR2 SQIVND (reference sequence). The CDR3 DNA follows: TGTGCCAGTAGTCCCGGACATAGCAATCAGCCCCAGCATTTT. It codes for CASSPGHSNQPQHF.

V usage is TRBV28 and J usage is TRBJ2-1, with TRBD2 as a possible D gene (6 bases). Germline-derived CDR1 and CDR2 are MDHEN and SYDVKM. The CDR3 is 14 residues long. V was pared by 6 bases and J by 5 bases, with 14 bases between. The chain's CDR3 is CASRSGLRHNEQFF. The CDR3 nucleotides read TGTGCCAGCAGGTCGGGACTGCGTCACAATGAGCAGTTCTTC.

This rearrangement joins TRBV5-1 to TRBJ1-3; weak D call: TRBD1 (6 bases). From germline, CDR1 is SGHRS and CDR2 YFSETQ. V was cut by 4 bases and J by 1 base, with 12 bases left in between. The length of the CDR3 is 15 residues. The DNA for the CDR3 is TGCGCCAGCAGCAATTCAGGGGCGTCTGGAAACACCATATATTTT. It specifies CASSNSGASGNTIYF.

This rearrangement joins TRBV7-3 to TRBJ1-6; 8 bases map to TRBD1. The V segment lost 5 bases and the J segment 9 bases; nucleotides outside the gene matches: 6. The germline V gene has CDR1 SGHTA and CDR2 FQGTGA. The CDR3 spans 14 residues. The CDR3 region is CASSATGGRSPLHF. The CDR3 DNA follows: TGTGCCAGCAGCGCCACAGGGGGTCGTTCACCCCTCCACTTT.

This chain uses TRBV7-8 with TRBJ2-7; no clear D gene. Per the germline V gene, CDR1 is SGHVS and CDR2 is FQNEAQ. CDR3 size: 15 residues. Trimming cost V 1 base and J 0 bases, with 10 bases left between them. The CDR3, as DNA: TGTGCCAGCAGCTTAGGGCAGTTCAGCTCCTACGAGCAGTACGTC. Translating it yields CASSLGQFSSYEQYV.

The chain links TRBV5-1 to TRBJ1-2; 9 bases fit TRBD1. The CDR3 consists of 15 residues. CDR1 is SGHRS, CDR2 YFSETQ, per germline. Germline trimming cut 0 bases from V and 8 bases from J; bases unmatched to any gene: 8. CDR3 nucleotide sequence: TGCGCCAGCAGCTTGGCGGGTACAGGGGGCCCAGGCTACACCTTC. This encodes CASSLAGTGGPGYTF.

J is TRBJ2-7 and V is TRBV4-1, with 11 bases identical to TRBD1. Trimming removed 0 bases from V and 4 bases from J; junction bases left unmatched: 5. From germline, CDR1 is MGHRA and CDR2 YSYEKL. This CDR3 is 16 amino acids long. In DNA, the CDR3 is TGCGCCAGCAGCCAAGAACGGACAGGGGGCATATACGAGCAGTACTTC. Protein sequence: CASSQERTGGIYEQYF.

The gene calls are TRBV27 and TRBJ2-7, with 7 bases aligning to TRBD1. The germline V gene encodes CDR1 MNHEY and CDR2 SMNVEV (reference sequence). V lost 5 bases to trimming and J lost 5 bases; unmatched junction nucleotides: 9. This CDR3 contains 14 residues. The CDR3 sequence is CASSGTALTHEQYF. CDR3 in DNA: TGTGCCAGCAGTGGGACAGCTCTAACCCACGAGCAGTACTTC.

This chain uses TRBV29-1 with TRBJ2-7, with 10 positions matching TRBD2. This CDR3 is 12 amino acids long. Germline V CDR1 and CDR2: SQVTM, ANQGSEA. V lost 3 bases to trimming and J lost 4 bases; unmatched junction nucleotides: 0. In DNA form, the CDR3 reads TGCAGCGTTGATAGCGGGAGGTACGAGCAGTACTTC. It yields the protein CSVDSGRYEQYF.

The chain recombines TRBV5-5 with TRBJ2-7; D uncertain. Germline lookup yields CDR1 SGHKS and CDR2 YYEKEE (reference sequence). Between the trimmed V and J ends, which lost 6 bases and 0 bases, there was a span of 16 bases. The CDR3 is 15 residues long. CDR3 DNA sequence: TGTGCCAGCACGATAAAGAATCTCGGCTCCTACGAGCAGTACTTC. Its translation: CASTIKNLGSYEQYF.

The rearrangement links TRBV7-3 to TRBJ1-2, with 12 nucleotides matching TRBD1. The CDR3 has 14 amino acids. Per germline, CDR1 SGHTA and CDR2 FQGTGA. Unmatched junction bases numbered 3, after V lost 6 bases and J lost 4 bases. The CDR3: CASSGTGGGYGYTF. In nucleotides, the CDR3 is TGTGCCAGCAGTGGGACAGGGGGCGGCTATGGCTACACCTTC.

V and J are TRBV19 and TRBJ1-1; D uncertain. Trimming shortened V by 8 bases and J by 0 bases, and 10 bases separated the two germline ends. Germline-derived CDR1 and CDR2 are LNHDA and SQIVND (reference sequence). The CDR3 extends over 13 amino acids. The DNA of the CDR3 is TGTGCCAGTTCCATCGGGGTGAACACTGAAGCTTTCTTT. Translation gives CASSIGVNTEAFF.

The V and J genes are TRBV27 and TRBJ2-3, with 12 bases identical to TRBD2. The CDR3 has 19 residues. V lost 5 bases to trimming and J lost 0 bases; unmatched junction nucleotides: 12. The germline gives CDR1 MNHEY, CDR2 SMNVEV (reference sequence). The CDR3, as DNA: TGTGCCAGCAGTCCCCGGGCTAGCGGGGGGGCCCTTAGCACAGATACGCAGTATTTT. Translating it yields CASSPRASGGALSTDTQYF.

The chain joins TRBV6-4 to TRBJ2-7; D is perhaps TRBD2 (6 bases). The CDR3 is made up of 17 amino acids. CDR1 is MRHNA, CDR2 SNTAGT, per germline. With 2 bases removed from V and 4 bases from J, the gap between germline ends came to 21 bases. CDR3 in DNA: TGTGCCAGCAGTGACCCTCTCAGGTGGGGGACTGATTACGAGCAGTACTTC. Protein: CASSDPLRWGTDYEQYF.

Remarks on this clone: This sample includes further DNA sequences coding for the same CDR3. The gene calls are TRBV27 and TRBJ1-5; perhaps TRBD1 as D (5 bases). Germline V gives CDR1 MNHEY, CDR2 SMNVEV (reference sequence). The V end was cut by 5 bases, the J end by 4 bases, with 12 bases between. This CDR3 is built from 14 residues. This chain's CDR3 is CASSAGTGNQPQHF. In nucleotides, the CDR3 is TGTGCCAGCAGTGCGGGGACTGGGAATCAGCCCCAGCATTTT.

The chain is built from TRBV6-4 and TRBJ1-6; 9 nucleotides match TRBD1. The CDR3 is made up of 16 amino acids. Germline loops: CDR1 MRHNA, CDR2 SNTAGT. The V gene end was trimmed by 6 bases and the J gene end by 7 bases; junction bases not matched to a gene: 10. CDR3 DNA sequence: TGTGCCAGCAGGGAAGCCTGGACAGGGGAAAATTCACCCCTCCACTTT. Protein sequence: CASREAWTGENSPLHF.

In its sample, this clone was seen a few times. The rearrangement uses TRBV7-2 and TRBJ2-7; D might be TRBD2 (5 bases). This CDR3 is 13 amino acids long. V was trimmed by 1 base and J by 4 bases, leaving 8 bases between them. Per the germline V gene, CDR1 is SGHTA and CDR2 is FQGNSA. CDR3: CASSLGGKYEQYF. DNA of the CDR3: TGTGCCAGCAGCTTAGGAGGGAAGTACGAGCAGTACTTC.

The chain uses TRBV19 and TRBJ2-7; D is unclear. Germline CDR1 and CDR2: LNHDA and SQIVND (reference sequence). V was cut by 2 bases and J by 5 bases, with 4 bases left in between. CDR3 length: 11 amino acids. The CDR3 nucleotides are TGTGCCAGTAGTATACGCGACGAGCAGTACTTC. Translated: CASSIRDEQYF.

The chain combines TRBV10-3 with TRBJ2-1; D is perhaps TRBD2 (7 bases). The CDR3 consists of 14 residues. V was shortened by 7 bases and J by 7 bases, with 17 bases between the two germline ends. From germline, CDR1 is ENHRY and CDR2 SYGVKD. The CDR3 region is CAINNREGENEQFF. CDR3 coding DNA: TGTGCCATCAACAACAGGGAGGGGGAGAATGAGCAGTTCTTC.

The chain carries TRBV11-2 and TRBJ1-2; 7 nucleotides agree with TRBD1. The germline V gene encodes CDR1 SGHAT and CDR2 FQNNGV. Trimming removed 5 bases from V and 4 bases from J; junction bases left unmatched: 7. The CDR3 has 14 residues. CDR3 loop: CASSLEGTVYGYTF. In DNA, the CDR3 is TGTGCCAGCAGCCTGGAAGGGACAGTCTATGGCTACACCTTC.

This clone occurred a few times. Here the CDR3 DNA reads TGCGCCAGCAGTTCCGAGACAAGCGAAAAACTGTTTTTT. It yields the protein CASSSETSEKLFF. The rearrangement uses TRBV10-1 and TRBJ1-4; the D is unclear. The CDR3 is 13 amino acids. The germline V gene has CDR1 WNHNN and CDR2 SYGVQD (reference sequence). V was shortened by 5 bases and J by 8 bases, with 12 bases between the two germline ends.

The chain carries TRBV4-2 and TRBJ2-1; TRBD2 aligns across 9 bases. CDR1 is LGHNA and CDR2 is YNFKEQ in the germline V gene. Germline trimming cut 5 bases from V and 5 bases from J; bases unmatched to any gene: 10. This CDR3 is 16 amino acids long. DNA for the CDR3: TGTGCCAGCAGCGGCCAGACTAGCGGAAGTGACAATGAGCAGTTCTTC. This sequence encodes CASSGQTSGSDNEQFF.

This chain uses TRBV7-9 with TRBJ2-5; D might be TRBD2 (5 bases). V was trimmed by 3 bases and J by 4 bases, leaving 21 bases between them. The CDR3 has 17 amino acids. Germline V CDR1 and CDR2: SEHNR, FQNEAQ (reference sequence). CDR3 in amino acids: CASSFPWPVPRGETQYF. The DNA for the CDR3 is TGTGCCAGCAGCTTCCCGTGGCCCGTACCCCGGGGAGAGACCCAGTACTTC. The complete variable domain, with remaining parts taken from reference TRBV7-9 and TRBJ2-5, reads DTGVSQNPRHKITKRGQNVTFRCDPISEHNRLYWYRQTLGQGPEFLTYFQNEAQLEKSRLLSDRFSAERPKGSFSTLEIQRTEQGDSAMYLCASSFPWPVPRGETQYFGPGTRLLVL.

This rearrangement joins TRBV5-6 to TRBJ2-3, with TRBD1 matching 8 bases. The CDR3 extends over 15 amino acids. Germline assignment: CDR1 SGHDT and CDR2 YYEEEE. V shed 4 bases, J shed 5 bases, and the junction held 9 bases outside the gene matches. In DNA, the CDR3 is TGTGCCAGCAGCCGGCAGGGGGCAGGTGGAGATACGCAGTATTTT. Translated: CASSRQGAGGDTQYF.

This chain links TRBV6-5 with TRBJ1-1; D may be TRBD1 (5 bases). The germline gives CDR1 MNHEY, CDR2 SVGAGI. The V end was cut by 6 bases, the J end by 4 bases, with 15 bases between. CDR3 length: 14 residues. The CDR3, as DNA: TGTGCCAGCAGCTCCATTCAGGGTTTCACTGAAGCTTTCTTT. The encoded protein is CASSSIQGFTEAFF.

This chain links TRBV5-1 with TRBJ2-1; 8 bases are a match to TRBD2. Unmatched junction bases numbered 11, after V lost 0 bases and J lost 3 bases. Germline V lookup: CDR1 SGHRS, CDR2 YFSETQ. The CDR3 is made up of 18 amino acids. CDR3 in DNA: TGCGCCAGCAGCTTGGGGATCGGCCTAGCGGGCAACTACAATGAGCAGTTCTTC. Translated, it gives CASSLGIGLAGNYNEQFF.